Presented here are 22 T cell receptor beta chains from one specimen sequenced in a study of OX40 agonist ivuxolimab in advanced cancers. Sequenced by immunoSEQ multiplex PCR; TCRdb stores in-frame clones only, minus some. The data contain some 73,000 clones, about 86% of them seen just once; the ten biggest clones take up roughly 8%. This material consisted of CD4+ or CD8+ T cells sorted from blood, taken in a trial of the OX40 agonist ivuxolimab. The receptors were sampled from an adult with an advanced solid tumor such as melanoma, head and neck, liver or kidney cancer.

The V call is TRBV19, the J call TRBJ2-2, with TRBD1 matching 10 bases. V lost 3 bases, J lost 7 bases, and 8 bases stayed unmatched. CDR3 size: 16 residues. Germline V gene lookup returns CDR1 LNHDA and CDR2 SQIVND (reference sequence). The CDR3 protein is CASSIRQGAISGELFF. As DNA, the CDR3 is TGTGCCAGTAGTATTCGACAGGGGGCGATTAGCGGGGAGCTGTTTTTT.

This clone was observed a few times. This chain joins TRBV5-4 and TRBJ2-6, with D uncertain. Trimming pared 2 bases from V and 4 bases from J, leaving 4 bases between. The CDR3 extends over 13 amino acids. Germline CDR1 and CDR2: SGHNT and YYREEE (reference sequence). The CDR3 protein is CASSFTGANVLTF. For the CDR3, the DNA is TGTGCCAGCAGCTTCACAGGGGCCAACGTCCTGACTTTC.

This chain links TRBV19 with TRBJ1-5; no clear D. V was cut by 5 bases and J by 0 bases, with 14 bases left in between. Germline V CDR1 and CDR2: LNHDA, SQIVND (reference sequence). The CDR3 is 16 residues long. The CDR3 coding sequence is TGTGCCAGTAGTTATGGGTGGAGGAGTAGCAATCAGCCCCAGCATTTT. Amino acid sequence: CASSYGWRSSNQPQHF.

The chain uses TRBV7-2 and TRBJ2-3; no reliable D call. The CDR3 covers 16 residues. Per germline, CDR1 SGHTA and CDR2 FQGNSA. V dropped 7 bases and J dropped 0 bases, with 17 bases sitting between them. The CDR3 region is CASTLRLSTSTDTQYF. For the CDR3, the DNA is TGTGCCAGCACTCTTAGACTGTCTACTAGCACAGATACGCAGTATTTT.

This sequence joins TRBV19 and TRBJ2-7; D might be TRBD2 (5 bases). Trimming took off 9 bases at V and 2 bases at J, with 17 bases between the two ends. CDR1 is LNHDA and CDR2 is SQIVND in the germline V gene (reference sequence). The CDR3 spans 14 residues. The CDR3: CASQGSTPAYEQYF. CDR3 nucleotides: TGTGCCAGCCAAGGGAGTACACCCGCCTACGAGCAGTACTTC.

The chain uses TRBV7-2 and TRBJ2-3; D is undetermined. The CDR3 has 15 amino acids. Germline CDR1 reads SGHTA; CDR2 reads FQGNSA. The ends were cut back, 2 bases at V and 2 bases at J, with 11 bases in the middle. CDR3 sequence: CASSLRSGDTDTQYF. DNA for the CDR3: TGTGCCAGCAGCTTACGCAGTGGGGACACAGATACGCAGTATTTT. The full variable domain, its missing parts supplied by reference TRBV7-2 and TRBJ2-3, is GAGVSQSPSNKVTEKGKDVELRCDPISGHTALYWYRQSLGQGLEFLIYFQGNSAPDKSGLPSDRFSAERTGGSVSTLTIQRTQQEDSAVYLCASSLRSGDTDTQYFGPGTRLTVL.

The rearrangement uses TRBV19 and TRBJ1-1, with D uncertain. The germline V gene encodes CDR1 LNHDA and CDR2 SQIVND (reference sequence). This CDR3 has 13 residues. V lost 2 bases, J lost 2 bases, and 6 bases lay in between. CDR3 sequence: CASSIRENTEAFF. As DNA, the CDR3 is TGTGCCAGTAGTATAAGGGAAAACACTGAAGCTTTCTTT.

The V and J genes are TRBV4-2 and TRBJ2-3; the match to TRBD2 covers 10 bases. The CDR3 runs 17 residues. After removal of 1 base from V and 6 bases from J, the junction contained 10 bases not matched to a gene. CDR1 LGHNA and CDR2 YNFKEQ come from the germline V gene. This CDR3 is CASSQGRASGRFDTQYF. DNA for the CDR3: TGTGCCAGCAGCCAAGGACGGGCTAGCGGGAGATTTGATACGCAGTATTTT.

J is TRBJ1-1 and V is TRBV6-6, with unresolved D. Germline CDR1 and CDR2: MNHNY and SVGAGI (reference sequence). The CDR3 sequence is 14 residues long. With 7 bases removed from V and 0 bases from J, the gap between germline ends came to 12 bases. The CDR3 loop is CASNMGNLNTEAFF. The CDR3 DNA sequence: TGTGCCAGCAATATGGGAAACCTGAACACTGAAGCTTTCTTT.

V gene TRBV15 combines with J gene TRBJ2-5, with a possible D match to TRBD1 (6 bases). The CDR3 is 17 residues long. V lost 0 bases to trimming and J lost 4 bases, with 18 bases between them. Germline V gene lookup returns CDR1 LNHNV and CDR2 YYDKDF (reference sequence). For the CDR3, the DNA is TGTGCCACCAGCAGAGAGGGACGAACAGGGTCGGGAGAGACCCAGTACTTC. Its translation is CATSREGRTGSGETQYF.

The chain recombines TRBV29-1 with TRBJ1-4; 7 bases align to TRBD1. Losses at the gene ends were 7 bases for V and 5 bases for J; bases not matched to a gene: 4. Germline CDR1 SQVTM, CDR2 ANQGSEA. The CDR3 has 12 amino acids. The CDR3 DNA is TGCAGCGGGCAAGGGGGCAATGAAAAACTGTTTTTT. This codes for CSGQGGNEKLFF.

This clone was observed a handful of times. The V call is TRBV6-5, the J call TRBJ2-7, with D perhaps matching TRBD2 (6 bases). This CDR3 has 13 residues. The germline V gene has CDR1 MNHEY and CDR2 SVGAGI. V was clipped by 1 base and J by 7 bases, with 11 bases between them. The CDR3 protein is CASSYFNGGEQYF. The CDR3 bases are TGTGCCAGCAGTTACTTTAACGGGGGTGAGCAGTACTTC.

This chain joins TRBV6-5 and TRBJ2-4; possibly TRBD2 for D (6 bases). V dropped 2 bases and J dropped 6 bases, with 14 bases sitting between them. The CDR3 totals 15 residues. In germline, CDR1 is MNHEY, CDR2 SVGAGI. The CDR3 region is CASSYGGAVGNIQYF. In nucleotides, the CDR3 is TGTGCCAGCAGTTACGGAGGGGCAGTGGGAAACATTCAGTACTTC.

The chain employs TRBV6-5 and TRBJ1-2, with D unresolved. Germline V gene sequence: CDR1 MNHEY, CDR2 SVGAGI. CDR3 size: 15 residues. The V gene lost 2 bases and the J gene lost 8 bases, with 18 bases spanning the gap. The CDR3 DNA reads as TGTGCCAGCAGTTACCGACCAGTAAAAAGTTACGGCTACACCTTC. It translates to CASSYRPVKSYGYTF.

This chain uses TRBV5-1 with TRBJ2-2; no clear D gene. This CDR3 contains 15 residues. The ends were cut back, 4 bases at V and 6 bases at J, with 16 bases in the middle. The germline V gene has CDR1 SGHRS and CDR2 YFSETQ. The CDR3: CASSLSSLVAGELFF. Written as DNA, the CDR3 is TGCGCCAGCAGCCTGTCTAGTTTGGTGGCCGGGGAGCTGTTTTTT.

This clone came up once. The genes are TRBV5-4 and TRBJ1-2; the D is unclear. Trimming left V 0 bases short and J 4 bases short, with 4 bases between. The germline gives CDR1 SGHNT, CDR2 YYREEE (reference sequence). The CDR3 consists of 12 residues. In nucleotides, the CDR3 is TGTGCCAGCAGCTTGGATTTCTATGGCTACACCTTC. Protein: CASSLDFYGYTF.

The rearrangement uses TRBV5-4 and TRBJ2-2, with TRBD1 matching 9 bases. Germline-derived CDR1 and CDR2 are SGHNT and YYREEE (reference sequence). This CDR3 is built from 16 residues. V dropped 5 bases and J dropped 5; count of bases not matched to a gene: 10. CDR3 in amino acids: CASSMGGTGKTGELFF. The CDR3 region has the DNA TGTGCCAGCAGTATGGGGGGGACAGGGAAGACCGGGGAGCTGTTTTTT.

CDR3 region: CASSQGGSGANVLTF. For the CDR3, the DNA is TGCGCCAGCAGCCAAGGAGGCTCTGGGGCCAACGTCCTGACTTTC. The V and J genes are TRBV4-3 and TRBJ2-6; D call uncertain. Trimming removed 1 base from V and 0 bases from J, with 4 bases in between. The V gene's germline CDR1 is LGHNA and CDR2 YSLEER. The CDR3 sequence is 15 residues long.

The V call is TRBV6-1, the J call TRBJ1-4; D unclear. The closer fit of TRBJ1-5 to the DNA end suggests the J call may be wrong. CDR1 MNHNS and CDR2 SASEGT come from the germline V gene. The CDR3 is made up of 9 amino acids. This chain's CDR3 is CASGGNQHF. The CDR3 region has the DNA TGTGCCTCTGGAGGCAACCAGCATTTT.

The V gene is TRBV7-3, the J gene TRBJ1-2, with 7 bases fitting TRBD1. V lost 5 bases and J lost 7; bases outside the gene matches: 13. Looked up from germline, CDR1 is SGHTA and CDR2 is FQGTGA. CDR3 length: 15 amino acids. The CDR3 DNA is TGTGCCAGCAGCCCAGGGGGGCAGGGAATAAGTGGCTACACCTTC. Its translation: CASSPGGQGISGYTF.

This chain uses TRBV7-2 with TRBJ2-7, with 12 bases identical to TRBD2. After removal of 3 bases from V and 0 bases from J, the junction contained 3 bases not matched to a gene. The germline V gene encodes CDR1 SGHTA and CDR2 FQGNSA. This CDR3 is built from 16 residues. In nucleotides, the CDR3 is TGTGCCAGCAGCTTCCTAGCGGGGGGGAGCTCCTACGAGCAGTACTTC. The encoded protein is CASSFLAGGSSYEQYF.

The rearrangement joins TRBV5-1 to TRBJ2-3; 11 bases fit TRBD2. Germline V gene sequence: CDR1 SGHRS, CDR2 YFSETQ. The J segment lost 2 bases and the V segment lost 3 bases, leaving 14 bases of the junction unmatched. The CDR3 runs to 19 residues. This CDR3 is CASSSWNVIAGGFTDTQYF. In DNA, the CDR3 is TGCGCCAGCAGCTCGTGGAACGTAATAGCGGGGGGGTTCACAGATACGCAGTATTTT.